These 9 T cell receptor beta chains came from one sample sequenced in a study of neurological immune-mediated disorders. Each CDR3 protein gets one entry after TCRdb re-called the 5' RACE reads with MiXCR. The table includes roughly 30,000 distinct CDR3 sequences, about 6% detected once. Sequencing was performed on CD4+ T cells from blood. Source of these receptors: a woman between 45 and 60 years old in good health.

Ten or more counts support this clonotype. This chain uses TRBV20-1 with TRBJ2-6; no clear D gene. CDR3 length equals 14 residues. Trimming stripped 3 bases from V and 4 bases from J, with 10 bases between. Germline values: CDR1 DFQATT, CDR2 SNEGSKA (reference sequence). The CDR3 DNA sequence: TGCAGTGCTAGTGACCCCGGCGGGGCCAACGTCCTGACTTTC. Its translation: CSASDPGGANVLTF.

The chain couples TRBV7-2 to TRBJ1-1; a weak D match, TRBD1 (5 bases). The V end lost 1 base, the J end lost 10 bases, and 16 bases lay between the germline ends. Germline loops: CDR1 SGHTA, CDR2 FQGNSA. This CDR3 spans 14 amino acids. The CDR3 DNA sequence: TGTGCCAGCAGCTTAGGGGGGACCAATCAACGAGCTTTCTTT. It is translated as CASSLGGTNQRAFF.

This clonotype was counted ten times or more. The chain recombines TRBV5-1 with TRBJ2-7, with D perhaps TRBD1 (6 bases). V lost 4 bases and J lost 1, with 9 bases in between. The germline CDR1 and CDR2 sequences are SGHRS and YFSETQ. CDR3 length equals 13 residues. CDR3: CASSLGQSYEQYF. CDR3 nucleotide sequence: TGCGCCAGCAGCCTCGGACAGTCCTACGAGCAGTACTTC.

This clonotype has a count of ten or more. This chain links TRBV18 with TRBJ2-3; 12 bases map to TRBD2. V shed 0 bases, J shed 4 bases, and the junction held 2 bases outside the gene matches. Germline values: CDR1 KGHSH, CDR2 LQKENI. The CDR3 loop spans 16 amino acids. CDR3: CASSPPLAGGPDTQYF. DNA for the CDR3: TGTGCCAGCTCACCACCACTAGCGGGAGGTCCAGATACGCAGTATTTT. Complete variable domain (other parts from reference TRBV18 and TRBJ2-3): NAGVMQNPRHLVRRRGQEARLRCSPMKGHSHVYWYRQLPEEGLKFMVYLQKENIIDESGMPKERFSAEFPKEGPSILRIQQVVRGDSAAYFCASSPPLAGGPDTQYFGPGTRLTVL.

This clonotype appeared many times. The chain combines TRBV24-1 with TRBJ1-5, with 8 nucleotides matching TRBD1. The CDR3 totals 16 residues. The germline V gene encodes CDR1 KGHDR and CDR2 SFDVKD. V lost 4 bases and J lost 6; bases outside the gene matches: 10. The CDR3 sequence: CATSDSGQGRGQPQHF. The CDR3 coding sequence is TGTGCCACCAGTGACAGCGGACAGGGTAGGGGTCAGCCCCAGCATTTT.

There are many counts of this clonotype. The CDR3 sequence is CASSLKTGPGGYTF. In DNA form, the CDR3 reads TGTGCCAGCAGCCTCAAGACAGGCCCTGGCGGCTACACCTTC. This rearrangement joins TRBV11-1 to TRBJ1-2, with D tentatively TRBD1 (6 bases). The CDR3 is made up of 14 amino acids. Germline V CDR1 and CDR2: SGHAT, FQDESV (reference sequence). Deletions cut 5 bases from V and 8 bases from J, with 18 bases between.

This clonotype was recorded at least ten times. The V gene is TRBV5-5, the J gene TRBJ2-3; D unresolved. Trimming left V 2 bases short and J 0 bases short, with 10 bases between. The CDR3 is 15 residues long. Per the germline V gene, CDR1 is SGHKS and CDR2 is YYEKEE (reference sequence). The CDR3 protein is CASSLSFPSTDTQYF. CDR3 in DNA: TGTGCCAGCAGCTTAAGTTTCCCTAGCACAGATACGCAGTATTTT.

Ten or more counts support this clonotype. The chain uses TRBV7-9 and TRBJ1-1, with 9 bases lining up with TRBD1. CDR3 length: 17 residues. In germline, CDR1 is SEHNR, CDR2 FQNEAQ (reference sequence). The trim removed 1 base at V and 5 bases at J, leaving 11 bases unmatched. The CDR3 spells CASSLGPGQGVGTEAFF. In nucleotides, the CDR3 is TGTGCCAGCAGCTTAGGACCGGGACAGGGAGTGGGGACTGAAGCTTTCTTT.

This clonotype was recorded many times. CDR3 sequence reads: CASSLFESGTDTQYF. The CDR3 nucleotides read TGTGCCAGCAGTTTATTCGAATCAGGCACAGATACGCAGTATTTT. The chain employs TRBV27 and TRBJ2-3; D not certain. This CDR3 region has 15 residues. Germline V gene data show CDR1 as MNHEY and CDR2 as SMNVEV (reference sequence). Trimming took off 1 base at V and 1 base at J, with 9 bases between the two ends.